This is a list of T cell receptor beta chains from one sample in a study of CD8+ T cells in alopecia areata. The protocol was immunoSEQ multiplex PCR, while the TCRdb copy is restricted to in-frame clones and leaves out a portion. The sample shows under 250,000 clones, about 61% of them seen only once. Material: CD8+ T cells sorted from blood. These receptors originate from a human donor in good health. Each CDR3 is given with its conserved first and last residue. The order of the fields is J gene, V gene, CDR3 length, clone size, D gene, CDR3 DNA, CDR3 protein. A D gene is named only where the DNA matches it firmly. Size values are once, few and many counts, or a class for expanded clones, and some rows have none.

TRBJ2-7,TRBV7-9,12,-,-,TGTGCCAGCTGGGGGAAGGCCGACGAGCAGTACTTC,CASWGKADEQYF
TRBJ1-4,TRBV29-1,14,-,TRBD1,TGCAGCGTTGGAGGGACAGGACTTAATGAAAAACTGTTTTTT,CSVGGTGLNEKLFF
TRBJ1-5,TRBV18,16,-,-,TGTGCCAGCTCACCCGGGGGGTGGAATAGCAATCAGCCCCAGCATTTT,CASSPGGWNSNQPQHF
TRBJ2-7,TRBV2,14,-,TRBD1,TGTGCCAGCACTGGACAGGGGCCCTCCTACGAGCAGTACTTC,CASTGQGPSYEQYF
TRBJ2-3,TRBV21-1,15,-,-,TGTGCCAGCAGCAAGGGACAGGGGGCTCCAGATACGCAGTATTTT,CASSKGQGAPDTQYF
TRBJ2-3,TRBV27,15,-,TRBD2,TGTGCCAGCAGTTTGAGGCGGGGGAGATCAGATACGCAGTATTTT,CASSLRRGRSDTQYF
TRBJ2-7,TRBV2,16,-,-,TGTGCCACCCTCGCGACCCCACTCCAAGGCCGAATCGAGCAGTACTTC,CATLATPLQGRIEQYF
TRBJ1-5,TRBV11-2,13,-,-,TGTGCCAGCAGCTTAGGTTTAAATCAGCCCCAGCATTTT,CASSLGLNQPQHF
TRBJ2-1,TRBV6-5,16,-,-,TGTGCCAGCAGTTACTCAGGCCGAAGCTCCTACAATGAGCAGTTCTTC,CASSYSGRSSYNEQFF
TRBJ2-3,TRBV13,20,-,TRBD1,TGTGCCAGCAGCGCGCGGGACAGGGGGCCACCCGAAACAACCACAGATACGCAGTATTTT,CASSARDRGPPETTTDTQYF
TRBJ2-1,TRBV9,15,-,TRBD1,TGTGCCAGCAGCGTAGGGGCAGGGGGCCACAATGAGCAGTTCTTC,CASSVGAGGHNEQFF
TRBJ1-5,TRBV2,15,many,TRBD1,TGTGCCAGCAGTGACCGGGACAGGTACAATCAGCCCCAGCATTTT,CASSDRDRYNQPQHF
TRBJ1-2,TRBV2,13,-,-,TGTGCCAGACTCAAGGGCCAGGTCTATGGCTACACCTTC,CARLKGQVYGYTF
TRBJ1-2,TRBV4-1,15,-,TRBD1,TGCGCCAGCAGCCAAGTGAGGGGGCCTAACTATGGCTACACCTTC,CASSQVRGPNYGYTF
TRBJ1-2,TRBV2,13,-,TRBD1,TGTGCCAGCACTCCGGGACAGGCATATGGCTACACCTTC,CASTPGQAYGYTF
TRBJ2-5,TRBV5-1,13,-,-,TGCGCCAGCAGCCTACCCGACGGTGAGACCCAGTACTTC,CASSLPDGETQYF
TRBJ2-7,TRBV29-1,13,-,-,TGCAGCGCCCAAGCTGGTTTACCCTACGAGCAGTACTTC,CSAQAGLPYEQYF
TRBJ2-5,TRBV4-1,13,-,-,TGCGCCAGCAGCCAAGATAGCCAAGAGACCCAGTACTTC,CASSQDSQETQYF
TRBJ2-7,TRBV4-1,12,few,-,TGCGCCAGCAGCCAAGATGCCTACGAGCAGTACTTC,CASSQDAYEQYF
TRBJ2-2,TRBV2,14,-,-,TGTGCCAGCAGTGGGCAGGGATCATCCGGGGAGCTGTTTTTT,CASSGQGSSGELFF
TRBJ2-3,TRBV2,15,few,TRBD1,TGTGCCAGCAGTGAAGGACAGGGAAACACAGATACGCAGTATTTT,CASSEGQGNTDTQYF
TRBJ1-5,TRBV30,12,-,-,TGTGCCTGGAGTGTACTCAGTCAGCCCCAGCATTTT,CAWSVLSQPQHF
TRBJ2-5,TRBV7-9,15,-,-,TGTGCCAGTACTGCTCCTTGGGGGAGCCAAGAGACCCAGTACTTC,CASTAPWGSQETQYF
TRBJ2-5,TRBV6-6,13,-,-,TGTGCCAGCGGCCGGAACCCCTCGGCGGACCAGTACTTC,CASGRNPSADQYF
TRBJ1-3,TRBV29-1,12,-,-,TGCAGCGTTGTGGGTGCAGGAAACACCATATATTTT,CSVVGAGNTIYF
TRBJ1-2,TRBV6-5,13,-,TRBD1,TGTGCCAGCAGTAACAGGGGGTTTTGGGGCTACACCTTC,CASSNRGFWGYTF
TRBJ1-5,TRBV19,14,-,-,TGTGCCAGTAGTACAGCCCCTGGGCCTCAGCCCCAGCATTTT,CASSTAPGPQPQHF
TRBJ1-2,TRBV29-1,13,-,-,TGCAGCGTCCGGGACATCACTAACTATGGCTACACCTTC,CSVRDITNYGYTF
TRBJ2-3,TRBV6-1,12,-,TRBD2,TGTGCCGGGAGGGGACCCACAGATACGCAGTATTTT,CAGRGPTDTQYF
TRBJ2-7,TRBV10-3,13,-,TRBD1,TGTGCCATCAGTGAGGGGACAGGGAACGAGCAGTACTTC,CAISEGTGNEQYF
TRBJ1-1,TRBV19,11,-,-,TGTGCCAGTAGTATGAACACTGAAGCTTTCTTT,CASSMNTEAFF
TRBJ1-6,TRBV27,15,-,-,TGTGCCAGCGGCTCCCCCGCGGTATATAATTCACCCCTCCACTTT,CASGSPAVYNSPLHF
TRBJ2-1,TRBV6-6,14,-,-,TGTGCCAGCAGTTATTGGACTTCGGGGAATGAGCAGTTCTTC,CASSYWTSGNEQFF
TRBJ1-5,TRBV11-2,15,-,-,TGTGCCAGCAGCCCCGGCGGGGTTGGGAATCAGCCCCAGCATTTT,CASSPGGVGNQPQHF
TRBJ2-7,TRBV9,13,few,-,TGTGCCAGCAGCCCCTCCCCCGGGACCGAGCAGTACTTC,CASSPSPGTEQYF
TRBJ2-1,TRBV27,16,-,-,TGTGCCAGCAGTCAGATAGGGACACCGGAGGGCAATGAGCAGTTCTTC,CASSQIGTPEGNEQFF
TRBJ2-3,TRBV6-5,14,-,TRBD2,TGTGCCACCACCTTCGGGGGGGCCTCAGATACGCAGTATTTT,CATTFGGASDTQYF
TRBJ1-2,TRBV30,15,-,-,TGTGCCTGGAGCTCGGGACCTCAATGGAACTATGGCTACACCTTC,CAWSSGPQWNYGYTF
TRBJ1-4,TRBV7-2,16,few,TRBD1,TGTGCCAGCAGCGTACTACAGGGGGCAGGGGATGAAAAACTGTTTTTT,CASSVLQGAGDEKLFF
TRBJ1-5,TRBV6-5,15,-,-,TGTGCCAGCACCCCGGACGGGAGTGGCAATCAGCCCCAGCATTTT,CASTPDGSGNQPQHF
TRBJ2-3,TRBV5-4,15,few,-,TGTGCCAGCAGCTTATCGCAAACTAGCACAGATACGCAGTATTTT,CASSLSQTSTDTQYF